What follows are 9 T cell receptor beta chains derived from one specimen sequenced in a study of T cell responses to AZD1222 COVID-19 vaccine. TCRdb's table, derived via immunoSEQ multiplex PCR, lists solely in-frame clones and lacks some. This table holds 150,000 to 200,000 clones, about 90% found once. The sample in question was peripheral blood, obtained 28 days after the second AZD1222 dose. The receptors here all came from an adult who received the AZD1222 COVID-19 vaccine.

The CDR3 reads CATRTGSYNSPLHF. CDR3 in DNA: TGTGCCACCCGGACAGGCTCCTATAATTCACCCCTCCACTTT. The chain links TRBV28 to TRBJ1-6; 7 bases agree with TRBD1. Germline V lookup: CDR1 MDHEN, CDR2 SYDVKM. This CDR3 has 14 amino acids. V gave up 10 bases and J gave up 0 bases; unmatched junction bases: 3.

This clone was counted a single time. The chain carries TRBV27 and TRBJ2-1; D is ambiguous. This CDR3 has 11 amino acids. Germline V gives CDR1 MNHEY, CDR2 SMNVEV (reference sequence). Trimming stripped 5 bases from V and 8 bases from J, with 7 bases between. The DNA of the CDR3 is TGTGCCAGCAGTCCGGGTGATGAGCAGTTCTTC. Translated: CASSPGDEQFF.

This chain connects TRBV7-2 to TRBJ2-7, with 7 bases lining up with TRBD2. CDR1 is SGHTA and CDR2 is FQGNSA in the germline V gene. The CDR3 sequence is 15 residues long. The trim removed 3 bases at V and 4 bases at J, leaving 9 bases unmatched. The CDR3 nucleotides are TGTGCCAGCAGCTTCCTCTCCTACGGGGGGTACGAGCAGTACTTC. Its protein product is CASSFLSYGGYEQYF.

This chain connects TRBV5-1 to TRBJ1-2; D is unresolved. The V end was cut by 0 bases, the J end by 1 base, with 4 bases between. Germline lookup yields CDR1 SGHRS and CDR2 YFSETQ. The CDR3 runs to 13 residues. The CDR3 loop reads CASSLGVNYGYTF. The CDR3 coding sequence is TGCGCCAGCAGCTTGGGTGTTAACTATGGCTACACCTTC.

Here the CDR3 DNA reads TGTGCCAGCACCGAAGCCTTACTTGGCTACACCTTC. Translated: CASTEALLGYTF. The genes are TRBV7-9 and TRBJ1-2, with D uncertain. The CDR3 has 12 amino acids. V lost 7 bases and J 7 bases, leaving 13 bases between the germline ends. Germline V lookup: CDR1 SEHNR, CDR2 FQNEAQ (reference sequence). Full variable domain (rest looked up from reference TRBV7-9 and TRBJ1-2): DTGVSQNPRHKITKRGQNVTFRCDPISEHNRLYWYRQTLGQGPEFLTYFQNEAQLEKSRLLSDRFSAERPKGSFSTLEIQRTEQGDSAMYLCASTEALLGYTFGSGTRLTVV.

This clone came up once. The chain employs TRBV7-8 and TRBJ2-4; perhaps D is TRBD1 or TRBD2 (7 bases each). Trimming left V 5 bases short and J 4 bases short, with 12 bases between. The CDR3 is made up of 14 amino acids. CDR1 and CDR2 (germline): SGHVS, FQNEAQ. The CDR3 is CASSPRGGKNIQYF. In DNA form, the CDR3 reads TGTGCCAGCAGCCCCAGGGGGGGGAAAAACATTCAGTACTTC.

This chain connects TRBV15 to TRBJ2-5; 7 nucleotides agree with TRBD1. This CDR3 is 13 amino acids long. The V and J ends lost 5 bases and 3 bases, in that order; junction bases with no gene match: 3. Germline V gene sequence: CDR1 LNHNV, CDR2 YYDKDF (reference sequence). The CDR3 DNA sequence: TGTGCCACCAGCGGGACAGCGGAAGAGACCCAGTACTTC. It encodes CATSGTAEETQYF.

The chain carries TRBV27 and TRBJ2-4; TRBD1 matches at 7 bases. Germline loops: CDR1 MNHEY, CDR2 SMNVEV (reference sequence). Losses at the gene ends were 0 bases for V and 6 bases for J; bases not matched to a gene: 8. This CDR3 comprises 16 residues. The chain's CDR3 is CASSLSKGAGRNIQYF. CDR3 in DNA: TGTGCCAGCAGTTTATCGAAGGGGGCTGGGAGAAACATTCAGTACTTC.

The rearrangement links TRBV18 to TRBJ2-7, with 13 bases aligning to TRBD2. The junction had 7 bases not matched to a gene; V was cut back by 6 bases and J by 5 bases. This CDR3 is 15 amino acids long. CDR1 KGHSH and CDR2 LQKENI come from the germline V gene. The CDR3 DNA follows: TGTGCCAGCTCCCCGGGGACTAGCGGGACCAACGAGCAGTACTTC. Encoded protein: CASSPGTSGTNEQYF.